The sequence of this T cell receptor beta chain was determined in a study of blood T cell repertoires in COVID-19. Overall study: T cells, B-cell-depleted T cells, or PBMCs supplied cDNA or gDNA.

Trimming took off 1 base at V and 5 bases at J, with 16 bases between the two ends. The germline CDR1 and CDR2 sequences are SGHNT and YYREEE (reference sequence). The CDR3 runs 15 residues. Produced via immunoSEQ multiplex PCR; TCRdb's table is partial and in-frame only. The data contain 60,000 to 80,000 clones, approximately 88% of them singletons. The material sequenced was peripheral blood. The J gene is TRBJ2-7, the V gene TRBV5-4; D possibly corresponds to TRBD2 (6 bases). The sequence was collected from a human donor in a cohort sampled during active COVID-19. The CDR3 bases are TGTGCCAGCAGCTTGTGGCTAACGGGAGCTGACGAGCAGTACTTC. Translating gives CASSLWLTGADEQYF.